This entry is about one T cell receptor (beta chain). This entry belongs to a study of blood T cell repertoires in COVID-19. The ends were cut back, 2 bases at V and 5 bases at J, with 10 bases in the middle. Germline V gene data show CDR1 as SEHNR and CDR2 as FQNEAQ (reference sequence). This CDR3 spans 14 amino acids. Generated by immunoSEQ multiplex PCR, the TCRdb table keeps only in-frame clones and is missing some. This table has 120,000 or so clones, more than 60% appearing once. The sequenced sample was peripheral blood. The chain has TRBV7-9 and TRBJ2-1; possible D gene TRBD2, 6 bases. The receptor was derived from a man in his fifties with acute or convalescent COVID-19. CDR3 DNA sequence: TGTGCCAGCAGCTTATCTCTAGCGAACAATGAGCAGTTCTTC. As protein: CASSLSLANNEQFF.